This T cell receptor (beta chain) was recovered during a study of blood T cell repertoires in COVID-19. With 2 bases removed from V and 8 bases from J, the gap between germline ends came to 12 bases. The CDR3 loop spans 14 amino acids. CDR1 is SEHNR and CDR2 is FQNEAQ in the germline V gene (reference sequence). A single count supports this clone. Assay used: immunoSEQ multiplex PCR; TCRdb lists only in-frame clones, some missing. Here the sample spans about 190,000 clones, more than 75% being singletons. The source is a man in his forties or fifties with active or convalescent COVID-19. The sequencing sample was made of peripheral blood. The genes are TRBV7-9 and TRBJ1-4; D remains ambiguous. The CDR3: CASSLSGYKEKLFF. CDR3 nucleotide sequence: TGTGCCAGCAGCTTATCGGGTTACAAGGAAAAACTGTTTTTT.